Listed below are T cell receptor beta chains from one sample, sequenced in a study of cytomegalovirus exposure and HLA in healthy donors. Profiling relied on immunoSEQ multiplex PCR, and the TCRdb table lists in-frame clones only, not all of them. This sample has around 200,000 clones, with 81% found just once. Sequencing was performed on PBMCs. The receptors were gathered from a man aged 50 to 60 in good health and CMV-seronegative. Each CDR3 is given with its conserved first and last residue. A D gene is named only where the DNA matches it firmly. The listing skips clone size in some rows; elsewhere it reads once, few, many or a size class.

v_gene	d_gene	abundance	j_gene	len	CDR3nt	CDR3aa
TRBV7-8	TRBD1	once	TRBJ2-7	17	TGTGCCAGCAGCTTAGCGGCAGGGGGCACTCACCCCTACGAGCAGTACTTC	CASSLAAGGTHPYEQYF
TRBV27	TRBD1	NA	TRBJ2-3	15	TGTGCCAGCAGACGCCAGGGGGCGTCCGGAGATACGCAGTATTTT	CASRRQGASGDTQYF
TRBV5-4	TRBD1	NA	TRBJ1-2	14	TGTGCCAGCAGCGCCGGACAGGGTTGGTATGGCTACACCTTC	CASSAGQGWYGYTF
TRBV7-2	NA	NA	TRBJ2-5	14	TGTGCCAGCAGCTTAGTGGCAGTCCAAGAGACCCAGTACTTC	CASSLVAVQETQYF
TRBV15	TRBD1	NA	TRBJ2-7	15	TGTGCCACCAGCAACGACAGGGCCACTTCCTACGAGCAGTACTTC	CATSNDRATSYEQYF
TRBV21-1	NA	NA	TRBJ1-4	12	TGTGCCAGGGTCGGAGGGTTTGAAAAACTGTTTTTT	CARVGGFEKLFF
TRBV5-6	NA	NA	TRBJ1-5	12	TGTGCCAGCAGCCAGGCCGATGAGCCCCAGCATTTT	CASSQADEPQHF
TRBV7-8	TRBD1	NA	TRBJ2-7	13	TGTGCCAGCAGCCCAGGACAGGGTCACGAGCAGTACTTC	CASSPGQGHEQYF
TRBV6-6	TRBD1	NA	TRBJ2-7	14	TGTGCCAGCAGTTTGGGACAGGAGAGATACGAGCAGTACTTC	CASSLGQERYEQYF
TRBV5-6	NA	NA	TRBJ1-1	13	TGTGCCAGCAGCCTGACTCCGGCGGGTGAAGCTTTCTTT	CASSLTPAGEAFF
TRBV7-9	NA	NA	TRBJ2-1	12	TGTTCCAGCACCACTATGGGGACTCCACAGTTCTTC	CSSTTMGTPQFF
TRBV6-1	NA	NA	TRBJ2-1	14	TGTGCCAGCATCCTGCGGTTGGGGGCCGATGAGCAGTTCTTC	CASILRLGADEQFF
TRBV7-2	TRBD1	NA	TRBJ2-2	15	TGTGCCAGCAGCCAAACAGGGGGCGCCCGGGGGGAGCTGTTTTTT	CASSQTGGARGELFF
TRBV30	TRBD2	few	TRBJ2-3	13	TGTGCCTGGAGCGAGGGGGGGACTAGTACGCAGTATTTT	CAWSEGGTSTQYF
TRBV6-1	TRBD1	NA	TRBJ2-7	15	TGTGCCAGCACCAAGGGGGCTCAGAGCTCCTACGAGCAGTACTTC	CASTKGAQSSYEQYF
TRBV6-5	TRBD1	NA	TRBJ2-7	15	TGTGCCAGCAGTTACCAGACAGGGAGCATCTACGAGCAGTACTTC	CASSYQTGSIYEQYF
TRBV6-5	TRBD1	NA	TRBJ1-4	16	TGTGCCAGCAGTTTATTTAGCCAGGGGGCGAGCGGAAAACTGTTTTTT	CASSLFSQGASGKLFF
TRBV15	TRBD1	few	TRBJ2-7	14	TGTGCCACCAGCAGGGACAGGGGTTCCTTCGAGCAGTACTTC	CATSRDRGSFEQYF
TRBV7-2	NA	NA	TRBJ1-1	13	TGTGCCAGCAGCTTCCGCCAGGGAGGCTGGGCTTTCTTT	CASSFRQGGWAFF
TRBV6-1	NA	NA	TRBJ1-5	17	TGTGCCAGCAGTGTGAGTCGGGCAGGGGATAGCAATCAGCCCCAGCATTTT	CASSVSRAGDSNQPQHF
TRBV7-9	NA	NA	TRBJ2-7	14	TGTGCCAGCAGCTTAGATCCAGCGTCCTACGAGCAGTACTTC	CASSLDPASYEQYF
TRBV10-1	TRBD1	NA	TRBJ1-4	17	TGCGCCAGGGGACAGGGAGAGCCTTCCGGTAAGGTTGAAAAACTGTTTTTT	CARGQGEPSGKVEKLFF
TRBV30	NA	NA	TRBJ1-5	12	TGTGCCTGGAAGGCCGGGGATCAGCCCCAGCATTTT	CAWKAGDQPQHF
TRBV7-2	NA	NA	TRBJ1-1	14	TGTGCCAGCAGTCCCGACAGGCTGAGGGCTGAAGCTTTCTTT	CASSPDRLRAEAFF
TRBV7-8	NA	NA	TRBJ1-1	13	TGTGCCAGCAGCTCCCGGAGGAACACTGAAGCTTTCTTT	CASSSRRNTEAFF
TRBV5-8	NA	NA	TRBJ2-1	11	TGTGCCAGCACATCACTGACAGCGCAGTTCTTC	CASTSLTAQFF
TRBV7-6	NA	NA	TRBJ1-1	13	TGTGCCAGCAGCTTAAACGGTAACACTGAAGCTTTCTTT	CASSLNGNTEAFF
TRBV7-9	NA	NA	TRBJ2-3	14	TGTGCCAGCAGCTTAGGGCTTAGCACAGATACGCAGTATTTT	CASSLGLSTDTQYF
TRBV18	NA	NA	TRBJ2-5	14	TGTGCCAGCTCTGGCCGGGGGGCGAAAGAGACCCAGTACTTC	CASSGRGAKETQYF
TRBV10-3	NA	NA	TRBJ2-2	12	TGTGCCATCAGGGCCAACACCGGGGAGCTGTTTTTT	CAIRANTGELFF
TRBV7-9	TRBD2	NA	TRBJ2-1	15	TGTGCCAGCGGAAAATTAGCGGGGGCCATCAATGAGCAGTTCTTC	CASGKLAGAINEQFF
TRBV7-2	NA	once	TRBJ2-5	12	TGTGCCAGCAGCTTATTCGGGGAGACCCAGTACTTC	CASSLFGETQYF
TRBV25-1	TRBD1	once	TRBJ2-2	16	TGTGCCAGCAGTGACCGGGACAGGGGAATTACCGGGGAGCTGTTTTTT	CASSDRDRGITGELFF
TRBV7-2	NA	NA	TRBJ1-1	16	TGTGCCAGCAGCTCGGGGGGCGCAGGATGGAACACTGAAGCTTTCTTT	CASSSGGAGWNTEAFF
TRBV9	NA	NA	TRBJ1-1	16	TGTGCCAGCAGCGTAGCTGGGTCGGGGGGGAACACTGAAGCTTTCTTT	CASSVAGSGGNTEAFF
TRBV9	NA	NA	TRBJ1-3	15	TGTGCCAGCAGCGTAGAGTCAGTCTCTGGAAACACCATATATTTT	CASSVESVSGNTIYF
TRBV5-6	NA	NA	TRBJ2-7	14	TGTGCCAGCAGCCCCCGGGACACAGCCTACGAGCAGTACTTC	CASSPRDTAYEQYF
TRBV7-2	NA	NA	TRBJ1-1	14	TGTGCCAGCAGCTTAACAGGGCAGGGTACTGAAGCTTTCTTT	CASSLTGQGTEAFF
TRBV6-1	NA	NA	TRBJ2-5	13	TGTGCCAGCAGTGGGCGGAAGGAAGGACAGCAGTACTTC	CASSGRKEGQQYF
TRBV7-2	NA	NA	TRBJ2-1	13	TGTGCCAGCAGCTTGATGAGGGAAAAAGAGCAGTTCTTC	CASSLMREKEQFF
TRBV18	NA	NA	TRBJ1-3	15	TGTGCCAGCTCACCCGAAACCGGGTCACGAAGCACCATATATTTT	CASSPETGSRSTIYF
TRBV18	TRBD1	NA	TRBJ1-4	14	TGTGCCAGCTCACCACAGACAGGGATAGAAAAACTGTTTTTT	CASSPQTGIEKLFF
TRBV7-2	NA	once	TRBJ1-5	13	TGTGCCAGCAGGGTAAGGGGCGATCAGCCCCAGCATTTT	CASRVRGDQPQHF
TRBV7-9	NA	few	TRBJ1-2	15	TGTGCCAGCAGCTTGGAGACAGGTACTAACTATGGCTACACCTTC	CASSLETGTNYGYTF
TRBV7-8	NA	few	TRBJ1-2	16	TGTGCCAGCAGCTCGGCAGTGTGGGGAGGGAACTATGGCTACACCTTC	CASSSAVWGGNYGYTF
TRBV6-5	NA	NA	TRBJ2-2	12	TGTGCCAGCAAACCGCCCGGGGGTGAGCTGTTTTTT	CASKPPGGELFF
TRBV11-2	NA	NA	TRBJ2-2	15	TGTGCCAGCGAAAGTGTCAGGGGCAACACCGGGGAGCTGTTTTTT	CASESVRGNTGELFF
TRBV14	NA	NA	TRBJ2-5	13	TGTGCCAGCAGCCAAGCAGGGGCCGGGACCCAGTACTTC	CASSQAGAGTQYF
TRBV19	NA	NA	TRBJ1-5	15	TGTGCCAGTAGTTGGGGGGGGACATTGAATCAGCCCCAGCATTTT	CASSWGGTLNQPQHF
TRBV10-3	TRBD1	NA	TRBJ1-4	15	TGTGCCAGCGCGGGACAGGGGCCAACTAATGAAAAACTGTTTTTT	CASAGQGPTNEKLFF
TRBV27	TRBD1	NA	TRBJ1-1	14	TGTGCCAGCAGTCGCAGGGACAGGGTGACTGAAGCTTTCTTT	CASSRRDRVTEAFF
TRBV27	NA	NA	TRBJ1-1	13	TGTGCCAGCAGTCTACAGGGAAATACTGAAGCTTTCTTT	CASSLQGNTEAFF